This T cell receptor (beta chain) was recorded in a study of human T cells and chemical hapten exposure. The CDR3 covers 13 residues. Germline-derived CDR1 and CDR2 are PRHDT and FYEKMQ (reference sequence). V lost 5 bases and J 4 bases, leaving 12 bases between the germline ends. Stated time point: patch test 3, about 24 weeks after DPC sensitization. Specified treatment: therapeutic diphenylcyclopropenone sensitization with weekly scalp DPC. Every donor had alopecia and was 18 to 70 years old; all were suitable for DPC. Via MiXCR, TCRdb re-called the RACE reads, giving one row per CDR3 protein. The sample carries more than 85,000 distinct CDR3 sequences, nearly 35% recorded once. On this clonotype: Its antigen remains unidentified.

Study observations and caveats: There were significantly more large CDR3 similarity clusters among expanded TCRs than among controls. Unchanged with DPC sensitization were TCRs above 1 in 1000 frequency.

The sample consisted of whole blood, taken in connection with sensitization to the hapten diphenylcyclopropenone (DPC). The TCR comes from a man in his forties with alopecia areata. Some clones in this sample may be carry-over from other donors' samples. The chain is built from TRBV13 and TRBJ2-7; possible D gene TRBD2, 5 bases. The CDR3 protein is CASSTPGIYEQYF. The DNA for the CDR3 is TGTGCCAGCAGCACCCCCGGGATTTACGAGCAGTACTTC. The full variable domain, in which reference TRBV13 and TRBJ2-7 provide the parts outside the CDR3, is AAGVIQSPRHLIKEKRETATLKCYPIPRHDTVYWYQQGPGQDPQFLISFYEKMQSDKGSIPDRFSAQQFSDYHSELNMSSLELGDSALYFCASSTPGIYEQYFGPGTRLTVT.